This T cell receptor beta chain was observed in a study of molecular identifiers for immune sequencing clone quantification. This clonotype was counted at least ten times. TCRdb processed the PCR reads anew with MiXCR; each CDR3 protein has one entry. Altogether a few hundred thousand distinct CDR3 sequences are present, roughly 23% being singletons, with the ten largest covering around 0.74%. In germline, CDR1 is SGHTA, CDR2 FQGNSA. Trimming cost V 2 bases and J 1 base, with 9 bases left between them. The CDR3 runs to 15 residues. Sequenced material: naive CD8+ T cells from blood, with Jurkat cell RNA spiked in. As for subset: FACS-sorted CD8+CD4-CCR7+CD45RA+ naive T cells. The chain couples TRBV7-2 to TRBJ1-5; the D is unclear. The receptor was derived from a human donor in good health. Some libraries in this study had Jurkat cell RNA spiked in. DNA of the CDR3: TGTGCCAGCAGCTTATTGGACGCAAGCAATCAGCCCCAGCATTTT. It codes for CASSLLDASNQPQHF.